This TCR beta chain appears in the sequencing data of a study of blood T cell repertoires in COVID-19. At the level of the study: From the United States, Italy and Spain came samples of acute and convalescent COVID-19. From T cells, B-cell-depleted T cells, or PBMCs came the material, which was cDNA or gDNA.

CDR1 and CDR2 from the germline V gene are SGHNT and YYREEE (reference sequence). The V and J ends lost 0 bases and 2 bases, in that order; junction bases with no gene match: 2. The CDR3 has 16 residues. Study processing details: The assay estimated nucleated cells by amplifying reference gene primers. Clones were sequenced by immunoSEQ multiplex PCR, and TCRdb holds only the in-frame ones, with some missing. D and trimming were read from the DNA, whereas the V and J calls and clone size are those reported in that table. This sample carries around 300,000 clones, about 89% of them seen once, and the ten largest clones take less than 2.5%.

The TCR comes from a man aged 45-60 years with acute or convalescent COVID-19. Sequencing was done on a sample of peripheral blood. The chain employs TRBV5-4 and TRBJ2-2; 9 bases map to TRBD2. The CDR3 DNA is TGTGCCAGCAGCTTGGGACTAGCGGTAAACACCGGGGAGCTGTTTTTT. Amino acid sequence: CASSLGLAVNTGELFF. The entire variable domain, with the rest obtained from reference TRBV5-4 and TRBJ2-2, is as follows: ETGVTQSPTHLIKTRGQQVTLRCSSQSGHNTVSWYQQALGQGPQFIFQYYREEENGRGNFPPRFSGLQFPNYSSELNVNALELDDSALYLCASSLGLAVNTGELFFGEGSRLTVL.